The 17 T cell receptor beta chains below come from one sample, sequenced in a study of T cells in Graves' hyperthyroidism and ophthalmopathy. Amplified TCR beta CDR3 regions came from RNA transcripts. The TCR CDR3 was amplified in a first-round RT-PCR using the HTBI primer set. TCRdb ran MiXCR on the multiplex PCR reads and lists one entry per CDR3 protein. The data hold approximately 510,000 distinct CDR3 sequences, with over 45% observed a single time. Sequences were obtained from peripheral blood or thyroid tissue (not recorded which). Receptors originate from an adult woman with Graves' disease, either hyperthyroidism or ophthalmopathy (not recorded which).

This clonotype came up many times. Here the CDR3 DNA reads TGTGCCAGCAGCTTGAGTCGCAATCAGCCCCAGCATTTT. It encodes CASSLSRNQPQHF. The chain is built from TRBV7-3 and TRBJ1-5; D call uncertain. This CDR3 is built from 13 residues. CDR1 SGHTA and CDR2 FQGTGA come from the germline V gene. Trimming took 3 bases from V and 2 from J, leaving 5 bases between them.

The chain recombines TRBV29-1 with TRBJ1-1; D gene unclear. This CDR3 contains 12 residues. Trimming stripped 2 bases from V and 5 bases from J, with 9 bases between. Germline CDR1 is SQVTM and CDR2 is ANQGSEA. CDR3 coding DNA: TGCAGCGTTGAATTTCGAGGGACTGAAGCTTTCTTT. Protein: CSVEFRGTEAFF.

J is TRBJ2-7 and V is TRBV10-3; D may be TRBD2 (5 bases). The V gene lost 6 bases and the J gene lost 3 bases, with 12 bases spanning the gap. Germline-derived CDR1 and CDR2 are ENHRY and SYGVKD. CDR3 length: 13 amino acids. For the CDR3, the DNA is TGTGCCATCAGCGCCGGGGTTCTCTACGAGCAGTACTTC. It translates to CAISAGVLYEQYF.

The V and J genes are TRBV20-1 and TRBJ1-5; D gene uncertain. Trimming shortened V by 1 base and J by 3 bases, and 7 bases separated the two germline ends. Germline V gives CDR1 DFQATT, CDR2 SNEGSKA (reference sequence). This CDR3 region has 13 residues. The CDR3 loop is CSARVDPNQPQHF. Written as DNA, the CDR3 is TGCAGTGCTAGAGTGGACCCCAATCAGCCCCAGCATTTT.

This clonotype was seen ten or more times. The V and J genes are TRBV7-9 and TRBJ2-6; D is undetermined. The CDR3 has 15 amino acids. Germline V gene lookup returns CDR1 SEHNR and CDR2 FQNEAQ (reference sequence). V was clipped by 1 base and J by 0 bases, with 4 bases between them. The CDR3 loop is CASSLVRSGANVLTF. As DNA, the CDR3 is TGTGCCAGCAGCTTAGTGCGCTCTGGGGCCAACGTCCTGACTTTC. Full variable domain (outside the CDR3, taken from reference TRBV7-9 and TRBJ2-6): DTGVSQNPRHKITKRGQNVTFRCDPISEHNRLYWYRQTLGQGPEFLTYFQNEAQLEKSRLLSDRFSAERPKGSFSTLEIQRTEQGDSAMYLCASSLVRSGANVLTFGAGSRLTVL.

This clonotype was detected only a few times. The rearrangement links TRBV7-8 to TRBJ1-5; D unclear. Looked up from germline, CDR1 is SGHVS and CDR2 is FQNEAQ. This CDR3 comprises 14 residues. V lost 5 bases and J lost 5, with 13 bases in between. CDR3 in DNA: TGTGCCAGCAGCGGCTTTGGGGAATATCAGCCCCAGCATTTT. This gives the protein CASSGFGEYQPQHF.

The chain joins TRBV5-1 to TRBJ2-5, with 8 bases matching TRBD1. Germline CDR1 is SGHRS and CDR2 is YFSETQ. V gave up 4 bases and J gave up 5 bases; unmatched junction bases: 10. The CDR3 runs to 15 residues. The CDR3: CASSDTDRGRETQYF. CDR3 bases: TGCGCCAGCAGCGACACTGACAGGGGTCGGGAGACCCAGTACTTC.

This chain's CDR3 is CASSQAGGAGQPQHF. CDR3 DNA: TGCGCCAGCAGCCAAGCGGGGGGGGCAGGCCAGCCCCAGCATTTT. The chain recombines TRBV4-1 with TRBJ1-5; D perhaps matches TRBD1 (6 bases). Looked up from germline, CDR1 is MGHRA and CDR2 is YSYEKL. The CDR3 is 15 amino acids. Trimming stripped 1 base from V and 7 bases from J, with 14 bases between.

This clonotype was counted many times. The V and J genes are TRBV7-8 and TRBJ1-1, with 9 bases that match TRBD1. Trimming removed 5 bases from V and 4 bases from J; junction bases left unmatched: 5. Germline CDR1 and CDR2: SGHVS and FQNEAQ. This CDR3 spans 14 amino acids. DNA for the CDR3: TGTGCCAGCAGCGAAATACAGGGGGCCACTGAAGCTTTCTTT. Translating gives CASSEIQGATEAFF.

This clonotype was observed many times. The rearrangement joins TRBV7-9 to TRBJ1-5; D not certain. The V end was cut by 2 bases, the J end by 7 bases, with 15 bases between. Germline loops: CDR1 SEHNR, CDR2 FQNEAQ (reference sequence). The CDR3 is 15 amino acids. This CDR3 is CASSLSGTSNQPQHF. CDR3 nucleotide sequence: TGTGCCAGCAGCTTAAGCGGAACCTCCAACCAGCCCCAGCATTTT.

This clonotype was seen at least ten times. J is TRBJ1-1 and V is TRBV5-1; no clear D gene. V lost 0 bases and J lost 4, with 7 bases in between. The CDR3 sequence is 13 residues long. Germline V gives CDR1 SGHRS, CDR2 YFSETQ. In DNA form, the CDR3 reads TGCGCCAGCAGCTTGGACCCAACCACTGAAGCTTTCTTT. Amino acid sequence: CASSLDPTTEAFF.

This clonotype was observed a handful of times. The V call is TRBV20-1, the J call TRBJ2-5, with TRBD2 matching 13 bases. CDR3 length: 18 amino acids. CDR1 and CDR2 from the germline V gene are DFQATT and SNEGSKA (reference sequence). After removal of 6 bases from V and 5 bases from J, the junction contained 18 bases not matched to a gene. CDR3 protein: CSARQGRIGLAGAETQYF. The CDR3 DNA sequence: TGCAGTGCACGACAGGGACGGATAGGACTAGCGGGAGCGGAGACCCAGTACTTC.

This clonotype was detected many times. The chain is built from TRBV29-1 and TRBJ2-7; D gene ambiguous. V was trimmed by 4 bases and J by 2 bases, leaving 6 bases between them. Germline lookup yields CDR1 SQVTM and CDR2 ANQGSEA. The CDR3 sequence is 11 residues long. As DNA, the CDR3 is TGCAGCGTTGTCCAAACCTACGAGCAGTACTTC. As protein: CSVVQTYEQYF.

J is TRBJ2-2 and V is TRBV11-2; 8 bases are shared with TRBD1. Per germline, CDR1 SGHAT and CDR2 FQNNGV. V trimming: 7 bases; J trimming: 5 bases; junction bases outside the gene matches: 6. The CDR3 is 14 residues long. The chain's CDR3 is CASNPGQETGELFF. DNA of the CDR3: TGTGCCAGCAACCCGGGACAGGAAACCGGGGAGCTGTTTTTT.

This clonotype has more than one count but fewer than ten. The V call is TRBV29-1, the J call TRBJ1-1, with D possibly matching TRBD1 (5 bases). Germline CDR1 is SQVTM and CDR2 is ANQGSEA. The CDR3 runs 14 residues. Trimming cost V 1 base and J 5 bases, with 14 bases left between them. The CDR3 bases are TGCAGCGTTGAAGTATTAGGGGTAGGGACTGAAGCTTTCTTT. Its protein product is CSVEVLGVGTEAFF.

The rearrangement links TRBV29-1 to TRBJ1-1; tentative D call: TRBD1 (5 bases). Germline V gene data show CDR1 as SQVTM and CDR2 as ANQGSEA. Trimming removed 4 bases at V and 4 bases at J, with 10 bases between. The CDR3 sequence is 12 residues long. The CDR3 coding sequence is TGCAGCGTTGTCGGGGGATCCACTGAAGCTTTCTTT. Translated: CSVVGGSTEAFF. Looking up the rest from reference TRBV29-1 and TRBJ1-1 gives the full variable domain: SAVISQKPSRDICQRGTSLTIQCQVDSQVTMMFWYRQQPGQSLTLIATANQGSEATYESGFVIDKFPISRPNLTFSTLTVSNMSPEDSSIYLCSVVGGSTEAFFGQGTRLTVV.

Ten or more counts support this clonotype. The chain carries TRBV6-6 and TRBJ1-5, with 7 bases aligning to TRBD1. Germline V gene sequence: CDR1 MNHNY, CDR2 SVGAGI (reference sequence). V lost 7 bases, J lost 6 bases, and 6 bases stayed unmatched. The CDR3 has 13 residues. As DNA, the CDR3 is TGTGCCAGCATTGAAGGGGGCGGTCAGCCCCAGCATTTT. It translates to CASIEGGGQPQHF.